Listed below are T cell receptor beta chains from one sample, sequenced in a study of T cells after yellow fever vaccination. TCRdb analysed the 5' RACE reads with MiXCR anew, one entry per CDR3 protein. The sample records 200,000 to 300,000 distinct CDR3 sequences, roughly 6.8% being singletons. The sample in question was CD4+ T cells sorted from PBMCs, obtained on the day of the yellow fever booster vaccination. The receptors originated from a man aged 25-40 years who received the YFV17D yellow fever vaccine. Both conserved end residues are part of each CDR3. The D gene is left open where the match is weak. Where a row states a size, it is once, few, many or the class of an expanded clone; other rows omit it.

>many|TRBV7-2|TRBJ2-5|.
CASSFSAQETQYF
TGTGCCAGCAGCTTTTCGGCCCAAGAGACCCAGTACTTC
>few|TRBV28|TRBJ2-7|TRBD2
CASSASSGSTYF
TGTGCCAGCAGTGCCTCTAGCGGGAGTACCTACTTC
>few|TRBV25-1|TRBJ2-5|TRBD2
CASQEASGRRQETQYF
TGTGCCAGCCAAGAAGCTAGCGGGAGGAGGCAAGAGACCCAGTACTTC
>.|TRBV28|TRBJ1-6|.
CASVSSYNSPLHF
TGTGCCAGCGTGAGCTCCTATAATTCACCCCTCCACTTT
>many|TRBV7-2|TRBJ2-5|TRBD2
CASSLRLAGGQETQYF
TGTGCCAGCAGCCTCCGACTAGCGGGAGGGCAAGAGACCCAGTACTTC
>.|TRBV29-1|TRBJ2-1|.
CSVEGRMRNEQFF
TGCAGCGTTGAAGGACGGATGAGGAATGAGCAGTTCTTC
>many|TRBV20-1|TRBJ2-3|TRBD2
CSAVLAGGTDTQYF
TGCAGTGCTGTCCTAGCGGGAGGCACAGATACGCAGTATTTT
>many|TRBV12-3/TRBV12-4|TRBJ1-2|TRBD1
CASRMVDRDGYTF
TGTGCCAGCAGAATGGTCGACAGGGATGGCTACACCTTC
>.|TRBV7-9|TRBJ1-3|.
CASSYNPTAQSAF
TGTGCCAGCAGCTACAATCCTACCGCGCAGTCCGCCTTT
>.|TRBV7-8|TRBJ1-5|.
CASSHGQSRQPQHF
TGTGCCAGCAGTCACGGACAGTCACGTCAGCCCCAGCATTTT
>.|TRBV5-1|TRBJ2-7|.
CASSSPGSYEQYF
TGCGCCAGCAGCTCCCCAGGCTCCTACGAGCAGTACTTC
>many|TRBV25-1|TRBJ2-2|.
CASNRNTGELFF
TGTGCCAGCAACAGAAATACCGGGGAGCTGTTTTTT
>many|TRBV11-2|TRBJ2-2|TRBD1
CASRLYPGTGATTGELFF
TGTGCCAGCAGACTGTACCCCGGGACAGGAGCGACGACCGGGGAGCTGTTTTTT
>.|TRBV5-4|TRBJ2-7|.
CASNLRDGTSYEQYF
TGTGCCAGCAACCTCCGGGACGGGACCTCCTACGAGCAGTACTTC
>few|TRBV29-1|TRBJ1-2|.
CSVDDTRGDGTGGYTF
TGCAGCGTTGACGACACCCGTGGGGACGGTACGGGTGGCTACACCTTC
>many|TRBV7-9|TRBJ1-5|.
CASSLDNQPQHF
TGTGCCAGCAGCTTAGACAATCAGCCCCAGCATTTT
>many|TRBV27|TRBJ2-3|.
CASSSITDTQYF
TGTGCCAGCAGTTCCATCACAGATACGCAGTATTTT
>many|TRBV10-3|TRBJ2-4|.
CAISDGLLAKNIQYF
TGTGCCATCAGTGACGGGTTATTAGCCAAAAACATTCAGTACTTC
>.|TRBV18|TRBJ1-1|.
CASAAANTEAFF
TGTGCCAGTGCCGCCGCGAACACTGAAGCTTTCTTT
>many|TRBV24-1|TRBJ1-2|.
CATSGGGFEDYGYTF
TGTGCCACCAGTGGCGGGGGTTTCGAGGACTATGGCTACACCTTC
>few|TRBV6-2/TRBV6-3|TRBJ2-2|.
CASSYSRFTGELFF
TGTGCCAGCAGTTACTCGAGGTTCACCGGGGAGCTGTTTTTT
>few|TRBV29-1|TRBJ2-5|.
CSVEVGETQYF
TGCAGCGTTGAGGTGGGCGAGACCCAGTACTTC
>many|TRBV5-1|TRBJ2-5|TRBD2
CASSLRAGGPQETQYF
TGCGCCAGCAGCTTGCGGGCGGGAGGGCCCCAGGAGACCCAGTACTTC
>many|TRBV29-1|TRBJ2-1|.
CSVAPDSYNEQFF
TGCAGCGTTGCGCCAGATTCCTACAATGAGCAGTTCTTC
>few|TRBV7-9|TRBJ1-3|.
CASSLASTGNTIYF
TGTGCCAGCAGCTTAGCGTCTACTGGAAACACCATATATTTT
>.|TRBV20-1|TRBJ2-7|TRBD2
CTCSGSSYEQYF
TGCACTTGTAGCGGGAGCTCCTACGAGCAGTACTTC
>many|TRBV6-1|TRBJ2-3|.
CASSPGRYGTDTQYF
TGTGCCAGCAGCCCAGGTAGATACGGCACAGATACGCAGTATTTT
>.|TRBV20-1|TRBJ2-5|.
CSASLFVQETQYF
TGCAGTGCTTCGTTATTTGTGCAGGAGACCCAGTACTTC
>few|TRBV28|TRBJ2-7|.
CASSRLIGGYEQYF
TGTGCCAGCTCAAGACTAATCGGAGGCTACGAGCAGTACTTC
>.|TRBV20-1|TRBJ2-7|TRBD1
CSAREGTARYEQYF
TGCAGTGCTAGAGAGGGGACAGCTCGCTACGAGCAGTACTTC
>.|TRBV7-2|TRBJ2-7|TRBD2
CASSLGLAGWKYF
TGTGCCAGCAGCCTGGGACTAGCGGGGTGGAAATACTTC